The 6 T cell receptor beta chains below come from one sample, sequenced in a study of identifying expanded T cells in peripheral blood. Profiled with immunoSEQ multiplex PCR; TCRdb holds only in-frame clones, not every one. The profile shows 85,000 to 120,000 clones, 88% of them singletons. The sample was blood. The receptors originated from a person between 18 and 70 years old in good health.

V is TRBV5-1 and J is TRBJ2-5, with TRBD2 identical over 11 bases. This CDR3 is built from 14 residues. Germline lookup yields CDR1 SGHRS and CDR2 YFSETQ. J was trimmed by 4 bases and V by 3 bases; bases with no gene match: 2. This chain's CDR3 is CASSYGLAGETQYF. DNA for the CDR3: TGCGCCAGCAGCTATGGACTAGCGGGAGAGACCCAGTACTTC.

J is TRBJ2-7 and V is TRBV7-2; D may be TRBD2 (5 bases). The length of the CDR3 is 14 residues. CDR1 and CDR2 (germline): SGHTA, FQGNSA. Trimming pared 2 bases from V and 0 bases from J, leaving 8 bases between. The CDR3 loop reads CASSLQRSSYEQYF. In DNA form, the CDR3 reads TGTGCCAGCAGCTTACAGCGGAGCTCCTACGAGCAGTACTTC. The entire variable domain, with the rest obtained from reference TRBV7-2 and TRBJ2-7, is as follows: GAGVSQSPSNKVTEKGKDVELRCDPISGHTALYWYRQSLGQGLEFLIYFQGNSAPDKSGLPSDRFSAERTGGSVSTLTIQRTQQEDSAVYLCASSLQRSSYEQYFGPGTRLTVT.

V gene TRBV27 combines with J gene TRBJ2-5; the D is unclear. The V end lost 6 bases, the J end lost 1 base, and 9 bases lay between the germline ends. This CDR3 comprises 13 residues. Per germline, CDR1 MNHEY and CDR2 SMNVEV (reference sequence). As DNA, the CDR3 is TGTGCCAGCAGCCCTATATCCCAAGAGACCCAGTACTTC. This translates into CASSPISQETQYF.

The CDR3 here is CASSLGQTGEGTEAFF. For the CDR3, the DNA is TGTGCCAGCAGCTTAGGTCAGACAGGCGAAGGCACTGAAGCTTTCTTT. The V call is TRBV7-9, the J call TRBJ1-1; the D gene is possibly TRBD1 (6 bases). The CDR3 runs to 16 residues. With 1 base removed from V and 4 bases from J, the gap between germline ends came to 16 bases. CDR1 and CDR2 from the germline V gene are SEHNR and FQNEAQ (reference sequence).

J is TRBJ2-3 and V is TRBV13; TRBD2 is a possible D gene (6 bases). CDR3 size: 17 residues. V shed 2 bases and J shed 0 bases, with 15 bases lying between them. From germline, CDR1 is PRHDT and CDR2 FYEKMQ (reference sequence). The CDR3 coding sequence is TGTGCCAGCAGCTTAAATCTTGGAGGGCCGAGCACAGATACGCAGTATTTT. The encoded protein is CASSLNLGGPSTDTQYF.

The chain employs TRBV7-3 and TRBJ2-5; no firm D call. The CDR3 is made up of 13 amino acids. V was trimmed by 1 base and J by 5 bases, leaving 8 bases between them. Germline lookup yields CDR1 SGHTA and CDR2 FQGTGA. The CDR3 is CASSLSLEETQYF. CDR3 sequence (DNA): TGTGCCAGCAGCTTAAGCCTAGAGGAGACCCAGTACTTC.